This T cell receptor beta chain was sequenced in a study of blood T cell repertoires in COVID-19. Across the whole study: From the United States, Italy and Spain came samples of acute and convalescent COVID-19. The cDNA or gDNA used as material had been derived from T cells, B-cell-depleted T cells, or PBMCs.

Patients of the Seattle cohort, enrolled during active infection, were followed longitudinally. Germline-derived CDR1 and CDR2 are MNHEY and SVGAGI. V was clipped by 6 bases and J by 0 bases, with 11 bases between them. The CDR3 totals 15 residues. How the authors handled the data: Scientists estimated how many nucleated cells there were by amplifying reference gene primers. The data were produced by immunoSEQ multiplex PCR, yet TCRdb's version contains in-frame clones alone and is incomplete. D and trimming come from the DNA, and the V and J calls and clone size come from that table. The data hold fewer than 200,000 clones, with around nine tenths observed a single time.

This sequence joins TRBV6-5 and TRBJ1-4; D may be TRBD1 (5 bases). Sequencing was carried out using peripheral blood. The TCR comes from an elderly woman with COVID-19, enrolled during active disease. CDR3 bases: TGTGCCAGCAGAGCCGGGGGTGCAACTAATGAAAAACTGTTTTTT. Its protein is CASRAGGATNEKLFF.